This TCR beta chain was recovered during a study of cytomegalovirus exposure and HLA in healthy donors. General study points: In a later analysis, TCR association rates varied by HLA locus: DRB1 most, HLA-C fewest.

Comment on this clone: What it recognizes is unknown.

In the PCR, 60 Vbeta and 13 Jbeta primers were used. The repertoire was sequenced with immunoSEQ multiplex PCR; TCRdb's copy has only in-frame clones and lacks some. The table has 150,000 or so clones, roughly 83% seen once. This CDR3 has 15 residues. Germline V CDR1 and CDR2: GTSNPN, SVGIG (reference sequence). Trimming removed 0 bases at V and 4 bases at J, with 14 bases between. The chain combines TRBV30 with TRBJ2-3; perhaps TRBD1 as D (6 bases). The source is a boy between 2 and 10 years old in good health and CMV-seronegative. Sequenced sample: PBMCs. This chain's CDR3 is CAWSVLAGVADTQYF. The DNA of the CDR3 is TGTGCCTGGAGTGTACTGGCAGGGGTGGCAGATACGCAGTATTTT.